The rows below give T cell receptor beta chains drawn from one sample of a study of technical replicates of blood from a handful of donors. Clones were sequenced by immunoSEQ multiplex PCR, and TCRdb holds only the in-frame ones, with some missing. The data hold about 73,000 clones, with 90% observed a single time. What was sequenced was PBMCs. The receptor set was obtained from a human donor in good health. Some clones in this sample may be carry-over from other donors' samples. The CDR3 runs from the conserved cysteine through the conserved F or W. A D gene is named only where the DNA matches it firmly. For some rows the clone size is stated as once, few or many, or as a class when expanded; others skip it.

abundance,j_gene,v_gene,d_gene,CDR3nt,CDR3aa
-,TRBJ2-1,TRBV4-3,TRBD2,TGCGCCAGCAGCCAAGCTAGCGGGAGGGCGGATGAGCAGTTCTTC,CASSQASGRADEQFF
-,TRBJ2-5,TRBV6-5,TRBD2,TGTGCCAGCAACCCCTACGGGCGGGGGGCCCAGTACTTC,CASNPYGRGAQYF
once,TRBJ2-3,TRBV25-1,TRBD2,TGTGCCAGCAGTGATCTAGCGGGGATGGGACCGGATACGCAGTATTTT,CASSDLAGMGPDTQYF
-,TRBJ2-7,TRBV21-1,-,TGTGCCAGCAGCAAGTTTTCCCAAGCCTCCTACGAGCAGTACTTC,CASSKFSQASYEQYF
once,TRBJ2-7,TRBV5-4,TRBD2,TGTGCCAGCAGCCAGACTAGCGGGCCCTACGAGCAGTACTTC,CASSQTSGPYEQYF
-,TRBJ2-1,TRBV7-2,TRBD2,TGTGCCAGCAGCCGAAATCCCCTTTCCGGGACTAGCGGGAATGAGCAGTTCTTC,CASSRNPLSGTSGNEQFF
-,TRBJ1-1,TRBV19,-,TGTGCCAGCCTGAGCCATTTGAACACTGAAGCTTTCTTT,CASLSHLNTEAFF
-,TRBJ2-7,TRBV5-4,TRBD1,TGTGCCAGCAGAAGCGGACAGGGGGCCGAACAGTACTTC,CASRSGQGAEQYF
-,TRBJ1-2,TRBV5-6,-,TGTGCCAGCACACGAGTCGGGAGGGCGACGTCACGGGGCTACACCTTC,CASTRVGRATSRGYTF
-,TRBJ2-7,TRBV13,TRBD2,TGTGCCAGCAGCAAGACTAGCGGGACCTACGAGCAGTACTTC,CASSKTSGTYEQYF
-,TRBJ1-2,TRBV18,TRBD1,TGTGCCAGCAGCACCCGACAGGGGGCCGGTGGCTACACCTTC,CASSTRQGAGGYTF
-,TRBJ2-7,TRBV5-6,TRBD1,TGTGCCAGCAGCTTTGAACCAGGGGGCGTCTACGAGCAGTACTTC,CASSFEPGGVYEQYF
-,TRBJ2-5,TRBV5-1,TRBD1,TGCGCCAGCAGCTCCGGGACAGGGGGTTCCCGGACCCAGTACTTC,CASSSGTGGSRTQYF
-,TRBJ2-1,TRBV7-3,TRBD2,TGTGCCAGCAGTTACGCCGGACTAGCGGGGGCAAATGAGCAGTTCTTC,CASSYAGLAGANEQFF
-,TRBJ2-5,TRBV2,-,TGTGCCAGCACTTACCAAGAGACCCAGTACTTC,CASTYQETQYF
-,TRBJ1-1,TRBV9,-,TGTGCCAGCAGCCCCTACTCCGGTATGGACACTGAAGCTTTCTTT,CASSPYSGMDTEAFF
-,TRBJ2-3,TRBV7-2,-,TGTGCCAGCAGCTCTGTCGGGGGTGGCGGGACCCGGGATACGCAGTATTTT,CASSSVGGGGTRDTQYF
-,TRBJ2-1,TRBV7-2,-,TGTGCCAGCAGCTTAGGGGGGGTCGGGGGATATGAGCAGTTCTTC,CASSLGGVGGYEQFF
-,TRBJ2-5,TRBV19,-,TGTGCCAGTAGTTTGGTTGCAGGGGCGAATGGGAGAACCCAGTACTTC,CASSLVAGANGRTQYF
-,TRBJ1-3,TRBV9,TRBD1,TGTGCCAGCAGCGTAGGGGACAGGGGGCATGGAAACACCATATATTTT,CASSVGDRGHGNTIYF
few,TRBJ2-3,TRBV7-6,-,TGTGCCAGCAGCTGGAACTCCGGGGGTACTAGCACAGATACGCAGTATTTT,CASSWNSGGTSTDTQYF
-,TRBJ1-6,TRBV30,-,TGTGCCTGGAGTTTGAGGGCGTCACCCCTCCACTTT,CAWSLRASPLHF
-,TRBJ2-7,TRBV6-6,-,TGTGCCAGCAGTTACTCGTTTATCGAAGCGCAGTACTTC,CASSYSFIEAQYF
-,TRBJ2-6,TRBV29-1,TRBD1,TGCAGCGTTATGTGGGGACAGGGTGGGCCTGGGGCCAACGTCCTGACTTTC,CSVMWGQGGPGANVLTF
-,TRBJ1-5,TRBV5-1,TRBD1,TGCGCCAGCAGCTTGGGGCCGGGACAGCTCCAGCCCCAGCATTTT,CASSLGPGQLQPQHF
-,TRBJ2-1,TRBV15,TRBD2,TGTGCCACCAGCAGAGATTTTAGCGGGGGGACCCGCTCCTACAATGAGCAGTTCTTC,CATSRDFSGGTRSYNEQFF
-,TRBJ2-1,TRBV6-5,-,TGTGCCAGCACCTACAACCAAAAGGGGGATGAGCAGTTCTTC,CASTYNQKGDEQFF
-,TRBJ2-7,TRBV7-2,TRBD2,TGTGCCAGCAGCCCCTCTCCGGGGCAGCGGGGGGCCCCTCGGCGCGAGCAGTACTTC,CASSPSPGQRGAPRREQYF
-,TRBJ2-3,TRBV5-6,-,TGTGCCAGCAGCTTGGTAGTAGCCGGCACAGATACGCAGTATTTT,CASSLVVAGTDTQYF
-,TRBJ2-2,TRBV7-3,-,TGTGCCAGCAGCCCGCGGCCAGCGAACACCGGGGAGCTGTTTTTT,CASSPRPANTGELFF
-,TRBJ1-2,TRBV7-9,-,TGTGCCAGCAGCTTAGTAGTCACGGCAGGATTCGGCTACACCTTC,CASSLVVTAGFGYTF
-,TRBJ1-3,TRBV5-1,-,TGCGCCAGCAGTCCCGATGGAGTTGGAAACACCATATATTTT,CASSPDGVGNTIYF
-,TRBJ1-5,TRBV4-1,-,TGCGCCAGCAGCCAAGATCGCCAGGGCAACAATCAGCCCCAGCATTTT,CASSQDRQGNNQPQHF
-,TRBJ2-1,TRBV13,TRBD1,TGTGCCAGCAGCTTAGAAGGGACAGACAATGAGCAGTTCTTC,CASSLEGTDNEQFF
-,TRBJ2-7,TRBV25-1,TRBD1,TGTGCCAGCAGTGAACAAGGGACAGGAGTCTACGAGCAGTACTTC,CASSEQGTGVYEQYF
-,TRBJ1-2,TRBV7-2,-,TGTGCCAGCAGCTTAGACCCAGGGTCGACCTATGGCTACACCTTC,CASSLDPGSTYGYTF
-,TRBJ2-7,TRBV27,TRBD1,TGTGCCAGCAGTTTAGCGCCCGCTGGACAGGGGAACAACGAGCAGTACTTC,CASSLAPAGQGNNEQYF
-,TRBJ1-6,TRBV6-5,-,TGTGCCAGCAGGACAACCGGGACATCCTCAACACCCCTCCACTTT,CASRTTGTSSTPLHF
few,TRBJ1-6,TRBV2,-,TGTGCCAGCAGTCCACAGGGACCCTATAATTCACCCCTCCACTTT,CASSPQGPYNSPLHF
-,TRBJ2-5,TRBV12-2,-,TGTGCAAGTCGCTTACTCCTAGCGGGTAACCAAGAGACCCAGTACTTC,CASRLLLAGNQETQYF
-,TRBJ2-3,TRBV4-2,-,TGTGCCAGCAGCCCGACACACACAGATACGCAGTATTTT,CASSPTHTDTQYF
-,TRBJ2-7,TRBV29-1,-,TGCAGCGTTCGGGTGGCTGTTCACGAGCAGTACTTC,CSVRVAVHEQYF
-,TRBJ2-1,TRBV13,TRBD2,TGTGCCAGCAGCCGACTAGCGTCCTACAATGAGCAGTTCTTC,CASSRLASYNEQFF
-,TRBJ2-7,TRBV6-4,-,TGTGCCAGCAGTGACCCGACTAGACGGGAGCTCTACGAGCAGTACTTC,CASSDPTRRELYEQYF
-,TRBJ1-5,TRBV11-2,TRBD1,TGTGCCAGCAGCTTAGGGACAGGGGGCAATCAGCCCCAGCATTTT,CASSLGTGGNQPQHF
-,TRBJ1-1,TRBV5-4,TRBD1,TGTGCCAGCAGCTTGGTACAGGGGGCAAACACTGAAGCTTTCTTT,CASSLVQGANTEAFF
-,TRBJ2-5,TRBV20-1,-,TGCAGTGCTAGAGATGACACTAGTGGGTACTTC,CSARDDTSGYF
-,TRBJ2-7,TRBV13,-,TGTGCCAGCAGCTTAGGGCGGATTCTGGAAGAGCAGTACTTC,CASSLGRILEEQYF
once,TRBJ1-1,TRBV5-1,-,TGCGCCAGCAGCTCCGGGTTGAACACTGAAGCTTTCTTT,CASSSGLNTEAFF